What follows are 27 T cell receptor beta chains derived from one specimen sequenced in a study of shared clonotypes between healthy human individuals. Naive-designated CD8 cells lacked CD45RO, were positively enriched for CCR7, and omitted terminally differentiated effector memory CD45RA+ cells. Generated by immunoSEQ multiplex PCR, the TCRdb table keeps only in-frame clones and is missing some. The table includes approximately 2,200,000 clones, about 93% detected once. Sequencing was carried out using naive CD8+ T cells from PBMCs. All receptors derive from a man between 18 and 35 years old in good health. Some clones in this sample may be carry-over from other donors' samples.

The rearrangement links TRBV5-1 to TRBJ1-2; D may be TRBD1 (6 bases). CDR1 is SGHRS, CDR2 YFSETQ, per germline. V lost 2 bases and J lost 4, with 12 bases in between. CDR3 length equals 14 residues. The DNA of the CDR3 is TGCGCCAGCAGCTTAGGACAGCAGCTCTATGGCTACACCTTC. This codes for CASSLGQQLYGYTF.

Turning to this clone: The sample contains more than one DNA sequence encoding this CDR3. The genes are TRBV15 and TRBJ2-7, with unresolved D. Per germline, CDR1 LNHNV and CDR2 YYDKDF (reference sequence). The CDR3 sequence is 13 residues long. V lost 0 bases and J lost 6, with 9 bases in between. Written as DNA, the CDR3 is TGTGCCACCAGCAGAGATAGACGGACCGAGCAGTACTTC. It is translated as CATSRDRRTEQYF.

This chain links TRBV19 with TRBJ1-5, with no clear D. The V and J ends lost 8 bases and 2 bases respectively, with 16 bases between them. The CDR3 loop spans 15 amino acids. CDR1 is LNHDA and CDR2 is SQIVND in the germline V gene (reference sequence). The CDR3 nucleotides read TGTGCCAGTGGAAACCTTCCAGCGGGCAATCAGCCCCAGCATTTT. Encoded protein: CASGNLPAGNQPQHF.

The rearrangement links TRBV12-5 to TRBJ2-1; 8 nucleotides agree with TRBD2. Trimming took 0 bases from V and 6 from J; bases not matched to a gene: 13. This CDR3 comprises 18 residues. The germline gives CDR1 LGHNT, CDR2 FRNRAP. This CDR3 reads CASGLVRREAHMGNEQFF. The DNA for the CDR3 is TGTGCTAGTGGTTTGGTACGGCGGGAGGCCCACATGGGCAATGAGCAGTTCTTC.

The CDR3 loop reads CASSVVPGHNSGNTIYF. The CDR3 region has the DNA TGTGCCAGCAGCGTAGTACCGGGACACAACTCTGGAAACACCATATATTTT. The V call is TRBV11-3, the J call TRBJ1-3, with a weak D call TRBD1 (6 bases). The CDR3 is 17 residues long. From germline, CDR1 is SGHNT and CDR2 YENEEA. V was trimmed by 5 bases and J by 0 bases, leaving 17 bases between them. Based on the CDR3 plus reference TRBV11-3 and TRBJ1-3, the full variable domain is EAGVVQSPRYKIIEKKQPVAFWCNPISGHNTLYWYLQNLGQGPELLIRYENEEAVDDSQLPKDRFSAERLKGVDSTLKIQPAELGDSAVYLCASSVVPGHNSGNTIYFGEGSWLTVV.

Note on this clone: This sample includes further DNA sequences coding for the same CDR3. This chain's CDR3 is CASSASGSGTDTQYF. The CDR3 bases are TGTGCCAGCAGCGCCAGCGGGAGTGGAACAGATACGCAGTATTTT. The gene calls are TRBV9 and TRBJ2-3; 8 bases align to TRBD2. This CDR3 comprises 15 residues. Losses at the gene ends were 3 bases for V and 3 bases for J; bases not matched to a gene: 6. Germline V lookup: CDR1 SGDLS, CDR2 YYNGEE.

V usage is TRBV4-3 and J usage is TRBJ1-1; 8 bases align to TRBD1. The V gene end was trimmed by 5 bases and the J gene end by 5 bases; junction bases not matched to a gene: 10. The germline V gene has CDR1 LGHNA and CDR2 YSLEER. The CDR3 covers 15 residues. CDR3 loop: CASSTDRGLLTEAFF. The DNA of the CDR3 is TGCGCCAGCAGCACCGACAGGGGCCTTTTGACTGAAGCTTTCTTT.

This sequence joins TRBV27 and TRBJ1-1; 7 bases align to TRBD1. The germline V gene has CDR1 MNHEY and CDR2 SMNVEV (reference sequence). The CDR3 has 13 amino acids. V shed 7 bases, J shed 7 bases, and the junction held 9 bases outside the gene matches. CDR3 DNA: TGTGCCAGCACAGCTCTACGGGACAGTGAAGCTTTCTTT. Translation: CASTALRDSEAFF.

The V and J genes are TRBV9 and TRBJ2-2; the D gene could be TRBD1 or TRBD2 (5 bases each). Trimming stripped 2 bases from V and 4 bases from J, with 9 bases between. There are 14 residues in the CDR3. The germline gives CDR1 SGDLS, CDR2 YYNGEE. The CDR3 is CASSVRGGTGELFF. In DNA, the CDR3 is TGTGCCAGCAGCGTTCGGGGCGGCACCGGGGAGCTGTTTTTT. The full variable domain, with the rest looked up from reference TRBV9 and TRBJ2-2, is DSGVTQTPKHLITATGQRVTLRCSPRSGDLSVYWYQQSLDQGLQFLIQYYNGEERAKGNILERFSAQQFPDLHSELNLSSLELGDSALYFCASSVRGGTGELFFGEGSRLTVL.

This chain uses TRBV27 with TRBJ2-7; D perhaps matches TRBD2 (6 bases). Trimming stripped 2 bases from V and 2 bases from J, with 13 bases between. Germline CDR1 is MNHEY and CDR2 is SMNVEV (reference sequence). The CDR3 runs 15 residues. CDR3 in amino acids: CASSLVLAAPYEQYF. CDR3 nucleotide sequence: TGTGCCAGCAGTTTAGTACTAGCCGCCCCCTACGAGCAGTACTTC.

This sequence joins TRBV2 and TRBJ2-2, with 7 bases aligning to TRBD1. The V gene's germline CDR1 is SNHLY and CDR2 FYNNEI. The V segment lost 6 bases and the J segment 0 bases; nucleotides outside the gene matches: 22. The CDR3 contains 21 residues. CDR3 bases: TGTGCCAGCAGCTACAACAGGGGCACCACCACCGACATCTCGAACACCGGGGAGCTGTTTTTT. This codes for CASSYNRGTTTDISNTGELFF.

The chain is built from TRBV29-1 and TRBJ2-7; 8 bases map to TRBD2. V dropped 4 bases and J dropped 0; count of bases not matched to a gene: 2. The CDR3 covers 13 residues. Germline-derived CDR1 and CDR2 are SQVTM and ANQGSEA. This CDR3 reads CSVAGGISYEQYF. CDR3 in DNA: TGCAGCGTTGCGGGGGGGATCTCCTACGAGCAGTACTTC.

The chain recombines TRBV9 with TRBJ1-1; D gene ambiguous. From germline, CDR1 is SGDLS and CDR2 YYNGEE. Trimming cost V 3 bases and J 4 bases, with 10 bases left between them. This CDR3 has 13 residues. The CDR3 DNA reads TGTGCCAGCAGCGCCACTATGGTCACTGAAGCTTTCTTT. Its translation: CASSATMVTEAFF.

The chain joins TRBV6-5 to TRBJ1-1; no clear D gene. V lost 5 bases, J lost 5 bases, and 15 bases lay in between. Germline CDR1 MNHEY, CDR2 SVGAGI. The CDR3 has 14 amino acids. In nucleotides, the CDR3 is TGTGCCAGCAGTCAGCTAACCTTAATAACTGAAGCTTTCTTT. Encoded protein: CASSQLTLITEAFF.

V usage is TRBV15 and J usage is TRBJ2-3; 7 bases match TRBD2. The V and J ends lost 0 bases and 2 bases, in that order; junction bases with no gene match: 8. This CDR3 has 17 amino acids. Germline V gene sequence: CDR1 LNHNV, CDR2 YYDKDF (reference sequence). The CDR3 DNA reads TGTGCCACCAGCAGAGATGCAGCGGGGTCTCTCACAGATACGCAGTATTTT. Its protein is CATSRDAAGSLTDTQYF. The whole variable domain, remainder taken from reference TRBV15 and TRBJ2-3, is DAMVIQNPRYQVTQFGKPVTLSCSQTLNHNVMYWYQQKSSQAPKLLFHYYDKDFNNEADTPDNFQSRRPNTSFCFLDIRSPGLGDTAMYLCATSRDAAGSLTDTQYFGPGTRLTVL.

The chain combines TRBV2 with TRBJ2-5; D not resolved. Germline CDR1 and CDR2: SNHLY and FYNNEI. V was shortened by 6 bases and J by 4 bases, with 9 bases between the two germline ends. CDR3 length: 12 amino acids. The CDR3 nucleotides are TGTGCCAGCAGCCTCCGGCGAGAGACCCAGTACTTC. Its translation is CASSLRRETQYF.

The chain carries TRBV9 and TRBJ2-3, with TRBD2 matching over 13 bases. There are 17 residues in the CDR3. The germline CDR1 and CDR2 sequences are SGDLS and YYNGEE. J was trimmed by 3 bases and V by 4 bases; bases with no gene match: 8. CDR3 in DNA: TGTGCCAGCAGCCCAGGGACTAGCGGGGAAGAAACAGATACGCAGTATTTT. The encoded protein is CASSPGTSGEETDTQYF.

The J gene is TRBJ2-5, the V gene TRBV5-8; D is unclear. The V gene's germline CDR1 is SGHTS and CDR2 YDEGEE. V was shortened by 3 bases and J by 5 bases, with 20 bases between the two germline ends. The CDR3 runs 16 residues. In DNA form, the CDR3 reads TGTGCCAGCAGCTCGACCGTTTTGCTCCGCGCTGAGACCCAGTACTTC. Translation gives CASSSTVLLRAETQYF.

This sequence joins TRBV6-5 and TRBJ2-2; 8 bases agree with TRBD2. Germline V lookup: CDR1 MNHEY, CDR2 SVGAGI. With V trimmed by 5 bases and J by 6 bases, 5 bases remained unmatched. The CDR3 has 14 amino acids. The CDR3, as DNA: TGTGCCAGCAGTCCCCGGGGGGGCGCCGGGGAGCTGTTTTTT. It codes for CASSPRGGAGELFF.

In its sample, this clone was seen once. The V and J genes are TRBV27 and TRBJ1-1; the D gene is possibly TRBD1 (6 bases). The CDR3 extends over 14 amino acids. V lost 4 bases, J lost 6 bases, and 15 bases lay in between. CDR1 and CDR2 (germline): MNHEY, SMNVEV (reference sequence). CDR3 amino acids: CASSSGTPNAEAFF. CDR3 nucleotide sequence: TGTGCCAGCAGTTCCGGGACACCTAACGCTGAAGCTTTCTTT.

The table lists this clone with a count of one. The V and J genes are TRBV11-2 and TRBJ2-1, with 11 bases aligning to TRBD1. The CDR3 runs to 16 residues. Per the germline V gene, CDR1 is SGHAT and CDR2 is FQNNGV. V gave up 4 bases and J gave up 7 bases; unmatched junction bases: 9. The CDR3 bases are TGTGCCAGCAGCTCCGGGACAGGGGGGCCTCGGAATGAGCAGTTCTTC. Amino acid sequence: CASSSGTGGPRNEQFF.

The chain links TRBV2 to TRBJ2-1, with TRBD1 matching 9 bases. This CDR3 comprises 16 residues. From germline, CDR1 is SNHLY and CDR2 FYNNEI. With 3 bases clipped from V and 3 bases from J, the junction kept 6 bases outside the gene matches. The CDR3, as DNA: TGTGCCAGCAGTGATAGGGGACAGGGTCTCTACAATGAGCAGTTCTTC. Translating it yields CASSDRGQGLYNEQFF.

This clone appeared a single time. V gene TRBV27 combines with J gene TRBJ2-7; perhaps D is TRBD1 or TRBD2 (5 bases each). The V end lost 4 bases, the J end lost 0 bases, and 16 bases lay between the germline ends. Germline CDR1 and CDR2: MNHEY and SMNVEV (reference sequence). The CDR3 has 16 residues. CDR3 DNA: TGTGCCAGCAGTTCTTACGGGACCTCTTACTCCTACGAGCAGTACTTC. Protein: CASSSYGTSYSYEQYF.

On this clone itself: The sample has other DNA sequences that encode this CDR3 too. The V gene is TRBV2, the J gene TRBJ1-1, with D perhaps TRBD1 (5 bases). This CDR3 comprises 12 residues. The germline V gene encodes CDR1 SNHLY and CDR2 FYNNEI. Trimming shortened V by 8 bases and J by 4 bases, and 11 bases separated the two germline ends. The CDR3 DNA sequence: TGTGCCAGCTTGGGGGGGAGCACTGAAGCTTTCTTT. Translating it yields CASLGGSTEAFF.

The chain carries TRBV7-2 and TRBJ2-3; unclear D gene. V was clipped by 2 bases and J by 6 bases, with 12 bases between them. Per germline, CDR1 SGHTA and CDR2 FQGNSA. CDR3 length: 14 residues. CDR3 protein: CASSLWGPGDTQYF. The CDR3, as DNA: TGTGCCAGCAGCTTATGGGGTCCGGGTGATACGCAGTATTTT.

The chain recombines TRBV25-1 with TRBJ2-2; 7 bases match TRBD2. The V gene end was trimmed by 2 bases and the J gene end by 6 bases; junction bases not matched to a gene: 12. This CDR3 comprises 17 residues. Germline V gene lookup returns CDR1 MGHDK and CDR2 SYGVNS. The CDR3 nucleotides are TGTGCCAGCAGTGAAAATATGCTAGCGGCGGGCGCCGGGGAGCTGTTTTTT. It codes for CASSENMLAAGAGELFF. The full variable domain, in which reference TRBV25-1 and TRBJ2-2 provide the parts outside the CDR3, is EADIYQTPRYLVIGTGKKITLECSQTMGHDKMYWYQQDPGMELHLIHYSYGVNSTEKGDLSSESTVSRIRTEHFPLTLESARPSHTSQYLCASSENMLAAGAGELFFGEGSRLTVL.

The DNA of the CDR3 is TGTGCCAGCAGCTCCACCGCGGTGTATCCGTTTGGCGAGCAGTACTTC. Its protein product is CASSSTAVYPFGEQYF. The chain has TRBV13 and TRBJ2-7; the D is unclear. This CDR3 is 16 amino acids long. Per the germline V gene, CDR1 is PRHDT and CDR2 is FYEKMQ (reference sequence). Deletions cut 4 bases from V and 6 bases from J, with 22 bases between.